This T cell receptor beta chain was captured in a study of Ad26.COV2.S vaccination and SARS-CoV-2 variants. With respect to this clone: Its antigen is undetermined.

Study results and caveats: Vaccine and placebo recipients had comparable breadth of non-spike TCRs.

The germline gives CDR1 SGHAT, CDR2 FQNNGV. CDR3 length: 15 amino acids. Trimming took 1 base from V and 1 from J, leaving 10 bases between them. Data came from immunoSEQ multiplex PCR; TCRdb stores just in-frame clones and leaves some out. The sample yields 380,000 or so clones, around 88% seen once. This sample's treatment: roughly 19 received Ad26.COV2.S at low or high dose, single or two shots; five or six received placebo; per-sample allocation not given. Day 63 after the first injection of vaccine or placebo was the sampling time. This chain links TRBV11-2 with TRBJ1-2; D remains unclear. Source: peripheral blood, taken in a trial of Ad26.COV2.S vaccine versus placebo. This TCR came from a person aged 18-60 years who received the Ad26.COV2.S COVID-19 vaccine or a placebo. The CDR3 DNA follows: TGTGCCAGCAGCTTAGCGGCAGGAGGTAACTATGGCTACACCTTC. Residues: CASSLAAGGNYGYTF.